This TCR beta chain emerged from a study of blood T cells in healthy people across ages (dated by TCRdb to about 2015). Concerning the study at large: In model experiments, template switching captured about one uniquely barcoded TCR beta cDNA molecule for every two T cells. Four age groups were formed from the donors: young (average approximately 15 years), middle-aged (just under 40), aged (around 62) and long-lived (roughly 88). To avoid experimental bias, donors of different ages were distributed randomly across sequencing lanes. Using deep sequencing normalized with unique cDNA molecular identifiers, the study measured how TCR beta repertoire diversity changes with age. Using the same blood draw, the study looked at two additional independent replicas of 1 million unique cDNA reads for two donors, one aged 18 to 30 and the other aged 80 or older. Points the paper makes about the study in general: Compared with the aged group, the long-lived group had more naive CD4+ T cells, fewer expanded clones and increased TCR diversity, suggesting age selection. Because the CMV infection status of the donors was unknown, age-related changes in expanded clonotypes may potentially have been confounded. As age increased, observed TCR beta diversity per million T cells dropped in a roughly linear way, and a significant reduction was already evident by age roughly 40. A strong correlation was found between observed TCR beta diversity and the percentage of naive T cells measured by flow cytometry. Total diversity estimates from one million sequenced T cells were considered lower bounds and underestimates. Since profiling was done on bulk unsorted PBMCs, naive and antigen-experienced compartments could not be conclusively compared.

Library generation was performed with 5' RACE. The instrument given in TCRdb is Illumina HiSeq 2500. A second PCR of about 6 to 12 cycles was run with a J-beta primer mix and a sample-barcoded 5' primer. Each TCR beta cDNA molecule received a unique molecular identifier from a template-switch 5' adaptor carrying 12 random nucleotides. Each sample yielded at least 2.5 million CDR3-containing paired-end reads. First-strand cDNA synthesis was performed from all RNA using the Mint cDNA synthesis kit, with priming by a TRBC-specific oligonucleotide. After uracil-DNA glycosylase treatment, a first 18-cycle PCR used universal primers M1SS and BC2_uni_R on all cDNA. Under the source paper's analysis protocol: For normalization, 1 million high-quality reads were randomly selected from each sample, with every read carrying a distinct molecular identifier. Instead of being binned into consensus sequences, reads with shared molecular identifiers were discarded. CDR3 identification, clonotype clustering and error correction used MiTCR with a Q25 quality threshold and the strictest error-elimination algorithm. A nonparametric unseen species model with Euler transformation was used to estimate a lower bound on total TCR beta diversity. The raw public data were reprocessed by TCRdb itself: fastp quality trimming at Q25, MiXCR clonotype calling, in-frame beta chains only. Rows with a matching CDR3 protein are joined into one entry that keeps the most common DNA and genes. The V and J calls, along with clone size, are taken from TCRdb and not from the paper's own processing. Present in this sample are 1.5 million to 1.9 million distinct CDR3 sequences, 40% to 45% of which were seen just once. In total, the top ten clones hold under 5% of the sample.

As to this clonotype: Its binding antigen is unknown. Base quality data are lacking; no much larger clone is found one base away.

Donors were 39 systemically healthy Caucasian individuals from Russia aged 6 to 90 years. Each donor gave roughly 9.5 milliliters of peripheral blood, collected into EDTA-treated Vacutainer tubes. Ficoll-Paque density-gradient centrifugation was used to isolate PBMCs, with at least 7 million per sample. Trizol reagent was used to extract total RNA from the PBMCs, yielding at least 5.5 micrograms per sample. Naive CD45RAhigh/CD27high T cell percentages were measured by flow cytometry on a PBMC aliquot from every donor. Trimming costs V 3 bases and J 2 bases, and their ends lie 12 bases apart. CDR1 SGDLS and CDR2 YYNGEE were looked up in the germline V gene. Including cysteine and phenylalanine, the CDR3 has 15 amino acids. Solely the CDR3 DNA is kept, with 45 bases framed from the first base.

This receptor was obtained from a woman aged 18-30 years in good health. Sequencing used blood. The rearrangement combines TRBV9 with TRBJ2-1; the D gene lacks a confident call. The bases are TGTGCCAGCAGCGGAGAGGCAGGCCCCTACAATGAGCAGTTCTTC. Its protein product is CASSGEAGPYNEQFF.